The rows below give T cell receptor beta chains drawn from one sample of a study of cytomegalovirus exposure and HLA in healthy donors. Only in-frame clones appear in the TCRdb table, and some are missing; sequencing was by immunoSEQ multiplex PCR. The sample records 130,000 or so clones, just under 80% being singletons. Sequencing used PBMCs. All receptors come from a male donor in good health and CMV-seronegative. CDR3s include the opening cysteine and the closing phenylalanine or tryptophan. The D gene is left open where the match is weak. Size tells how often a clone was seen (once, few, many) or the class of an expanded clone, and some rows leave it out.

DNA: TGTGCCAGCAGTTACTCGGGGTTGGGGACAGGCGGCGAGCAGTACTTC
CDR3: CASSYSGLGTGGEQYF
V: TRBV6-5
D: TRBD1
size: .
J: TRBJ2-7

DNA: TGTGCCACCAGCAGAGGAGGGACAGGGTCCTACAATGAGCAGTTCTTC
CDR3: CATSRGGTGSYNEQFF
V: TRBV15
D: TRBD1
size: .
J: TRBJ2-1

DNA: TGTGCCAGCAGCGACGCCACAGGGGGAGGAAACACCATATATTTT
CDR3: CASSDATGGGNTIYF
V: TRBV9
D: TRBD1
size: .
J: TRBJ1-3

DNA: TGTGCCAGCAGTTACAGCGTGGGTCTCTACGAGCAGTACTTC
CDR3: CASSYSVGLYEQYF
V: TRBV6-5
D: .
size: .
J: TRBJ2-7

DNA: TGCAGCGCTGACAGGGAGGGTAACGCTGAAGCTTTCTTT
CDR3: CSADREGNAEAFF
V: TRBV29-1
D: TRBD1
size: .
J: TRBJ1-1

DNA: TGCGCCAGCAGCGAGGGGACAGGGCGGAATCAGCCCCAGCATTTT
CDR3: CASSEGTGRNQPQHF
V: TRBV4-3
D: TRBD1
size: .
J: TRBJ1-5

DNA: TGTGCCAGCAGCGCCGGGGGTAGCGGGGGGATTGAACAAGAGACCCAGTACTTC
CDR3: CASSAGGSGGIEQETQYF
V: TRBV9
D: TRBD2
size: .
J: TRBJ2-5

DNA: TGTGCCAGCAGCGGTCGGGCCACAGGGGGGCGAGAGACCCAGTACTTC
CDR3: CASSGRATGGRETQYF
V: TRBV9
D: TRBD1
size: .
J: TRBJ2-5

DNA: TGTGCCAGTGGGGCTTCGAACACTGAAGCTTTCTTT
CDR3: CASGASNTEAFF
V: TRBV19
D: .
size: .
J: TRBJ1-1

DNA: TGTGCCAGCAGTCCTCAGACTAGCGGGGGGCGAGAGACCCAGTACTTC
CDR3: CASSPQTSGGRETQYF
V: TRBV6-6
D: TRBD2
size: .
J: TRBJ2-5

DNA: TGTGCCAGTAGTATGGAGACAGGGACCACTGAAGCTTTCTTT
CDR3: CASSMETGTTEAFF
V: TRBV19
D: TRBD1
size: few
J: TRBJ1-1

DNA: TGTGCCAGCAGCCTCGCGCAAGAGACCCAGTACTTC
CDR3: CASSLAQETQYF
V: TRBV7-9
D: .
size: .
J: TRBJ2-5

DNA: TGTGCCAGCAGCTATACCCGGGACTTCATGAACACTGAAGCTTTCTTT
CDR3: CASSYTRDFMNTEAFF
V: TRBV7-9
D: .
size: .
J: TRBJ1-1

DNA: TGCGCCAGCAGCAACGGACAGGGGCACGAGCAGTACTTC
CDR3: CASSNGQGHEQYF
V: TRBV5-1
D: TRBD1
size: .
J: TRBJ2-7

DNA: TGCGCCAGCAGTGAGAACGGTATTCAGTACTTC
CDR3: CASSENGIQYF
V: TRBV10-1
D: .
size: few
J: TRBJ2-4

DNA: TGTGCCATGGGTGGGCAGGGCCTTTCGAATACGCAGTATTTT
CDR3: CAMGGQGLSNTQYF
V: TRBV7-2
D: .
size: .
J: TRBJ2-3

DNA: TGTGCCAGCAGCCTGTTTGGACTAGCGGGTTCCGATGGGGAGCAGTTCTTC
CDR3: CASSLFGLAGSDGEQFF
V: TRBV13
D: TRBD2
size: .
J: TRBJ2-1

DNA: TGTGCCGCCTTATCGGGGGAGGGCTACACCTTC
CDR3: CAALSGEGYTF
V: TRBV6-6
D: .
size: .
J: TRBJ1-2

DNA: TGTGCCAGTAGTCCCGAGGACAGGCCTCGGGAGCAGTACTTC
CDR3: CASSPEDRPREQYF
V: TRBV19
D: TRBD1
size: .
J: TRBJ2-7

DNA: TGTGCCAGCAGCTTAGGACAGGGTATCAATGAGCAGTTCTTC
CDR3: CASSLGQGINEQFF
V: TRBV7-6
D: TRBD1
size: .
J: TRBJ2-1

DNA: TGTGCCAGCAGCTTTGCGAATTCACCCCTCCACTTT
CDR3: CASSFANSPLHF
V: TRBV7-6
D: .
size: few
J: TRBJ1-6

DNA: TGTGCCAGCAGCTTCACCCGGGGCTCCTACAATGAGCAGTTCTTC
CDR3: CASSFTRGSYNEQFF
V: TRBV5-4
D: .
size: .
J: TRBJ2-1

DNA: TGTGCCAGCAGCTTAGCAGGTGCGGCGGATTCACCCCTCCACTTT
CDR3: CASSLAGAADSPLHF
V: TRBV7-8
D: .
size: .
J: TRBJ1-6

DNA: TGCGCCAGCAGCCTAAAATCCCCGGGATCTGGGGCCAACGTCCTGACTTTC
CDR3: CASSLKSPGSGANVLTF
V: TRBV4-3
D: .
size: once
J: TRBJ2-6